One and the same sample provided the 19 T cell receptor beta chains below, sequenced in a study of early T cells in non-severe SARS-CoV-2 infection. A single record per CDR3 protein comes from TCRdb applying MiXCR to the 5' RACE reads. The data show roughly 45,000 distinct CDR3 sequences, with 4% to 5% seen just once and 5% to 6.5% held by the top ten. Sequenced sample: whole blood. Receptors were obtained from an adult who was a healthcare worker with PCR-confirmed SARS-CoV-2 infection or an uninfected control (not recorded which).

J is TRBJ1-1 and V is TRBV7-3, with D perhaps matching TRBD1 (5 bases). CDR3 size: 13 residues. The V end was cut by 6 bases, the J end by 5 bases, with 13 bases between. Germline V gives CDR1 SGHTA, CDR2 FQGTGA. The CDR3 DNA follows: TGTGCCAGCAGAAATGCAGGGTTGACTGAAGCTTTCTTT. It encodes CASRNAGLTEAFF.

A few counts support this clonotype. The V gene is TRBV27, the J gene TRBJ2-3; 8 bases match TRBD1. The CDR3 is 16 residues long. J lost 1 base, V lost 7 bases, and 10 bases had no gene match. The germline V gene encodes CDR1 MNHEY and CDR2 SMNVEV (reference sequence). The CDR3 protein is CASTAGQGYRTDTQYF. The CDR3 DNA reads as TGTGCCAGCACCGCTGGACAGGGCTATCGCACAGATACGCAGTATTTT.

There are many counts of this clonotype. V usage is TRBV7-2 and J usage is TRBJ2-2; unclear D gene. The germline V and J ends were trimmed by 1 base and 6 bases, with 6 bases remaining between them. CDR1 is SGHTA and CDR2 is FQGNSA in the germline V gene. CDR3 size: 13 residues. CDR3 protein: CASSLGHSGELFF. DNA for the CDR3: TGTGCCAGCAGCTTAGGGCACTCCGGGGAGCTGTTTTTT.

This clonotype has at least ten counts. The chain uses TRBV11-3 and TRBJ2-2; tentatively, D is TRBD2 (6 bases). Germline V lookup: CDR1 SGHNT, CDR2 YENEEA. V was pared by 0 bases and J by 5 bases, with 10 bases between. The CDR3 has 15 amino acids. DNA of the CDR3: TGTGCCAGCAGCTTAGATCAGGGAGGTACCGGGGAGCTGTTTTTT. It codes for CASSLDQGGTGELFF.

This clonotype was seen more than once but under ten times. The J gene is TRBJ1-5, the V gene TRBV10-2; maybe TRBD1 (6 bases). Germline V gene data show CDR1 as WSHSY and CDR2 as SAAADI. Trimming removed 4 bases from V and 7 bases from J, with 8 bases in between. The CDR3 spans 12 residues. CDR3: CASSAGGQPQHF. CDR3 nucleotides: TGCGCCAGCAGTGCCGGGGGCCAGCCCCAGCATTTT.

This clonotype was detected many times. V is TRBV30 and J is TRBJ2-3; a weak D match, TRBD1 (5 bases). Per germline, CDR1 GTSNPN and CDR2 SVGIG (reference sequence). This CDR3 is 14 amino acids long. V was pared by 1 base and J by 1 base, with 9 bases between. CDR3 coding DNA: TGTGCCTGGAGTGCTGGGGCGGGCACAGATACGCAGTATTTT. Its protein product is CAWSAGAGTDTQYF.

This clonotype was detected many times. V and J are TRBV4-2 and TRBJ2-5, with 14 bases that match TRBD2. V gave up 4 bases and J gave up 3 bases; unmatched junction bases: 1. Germline V lookup: CDR1 LGHNA, CDR2 YNFKEQ. CDR3 length: 15 amino acids. The CDR3 reads CASSPGLAGEETQYF. Here the CDR3 DNA reads TGTGCCAGCAGCCCGGGACTAGCGGGAGAAGAGACCCAGTACTTC.

This clonotype was found many times. The chain couples TRBV3-1 to TRBJ2-1; TRBD2 aligns across 8 bases. The CDR3 consists of 16 residues. The V segment lost 2 bases and the J segment 9 bases; nucleotides outside the gene matches: 12. The germline V gene has CDR1 LGHDT and CDR2 YNNKEL (reference sequence). CDR3 DNA sequence: TGTGCCAGCAGCCAAAGCCTCGCCGGGACTAGAGGTGAGCAGTTCTTC. Residues: CASSQSLAGTRGEQFF.

This clonotype was seen many times. The chain couples TRBV7-9 to TRBJ1-4; 7 bases agree with TRBD1. From germline, CDR1 is SEHNR and CDR2 FQNEAQ (reference sequence). The length of the CDR3 is 18 residues. The trim removed 4 bases at V and 0 bases at J, leaving 11 bases unmatched. The CDR3 spells CASSSPLRQGSTNEKLFF. CDR3 DNA: TGTGCCAGCAGCTCCCCCCTTAGACAGGGTTCAACTAATGAAAAACTGTTTTTT.

This clonotype was counted ten times or more. The chain is built from TRBV11-3 and TRBJ2-3; D is unresolved. Germline V CDR1 and CDR2: SGHNT, YENEEA. CDR3 size: 15 residues. V shed 5 bases and J shed 5 bases, with 17 bases lying between them. The CDR3 sequence: CASSQGKGWEDTQYF. The CDR3 DNA reads TGTGCCAGCAGCCAAGGGAAGGGTTGGGAAGATACGCAGTATTTT.

The sample holds a few counts of this clonotype. The chain recombines TRBV5-1 with TRBJ2-3; D ambiguous. V lost 1 base and J 0 bases, leaving 12 bases between the germline ends. CDR3 length: 16 amino acids. CDR1 SGHRS and CDR2 YFSETQ come from the germline V gene. The CDR3 spells CASSLLSASSTDTQYF. DNA for the CDR3: TGCGCCAGCAGCTTGCTGAGCGCCTCTAGCACAGATACGCAGTATTTT.

This clonotype showed up many times. The gene calls are TRBV20-1 and TRBJ2-7, with D tentatively TRBD1 (8 bases). Germline V lookup: CDR1 DFQATT, CDR2 SNEGSKA (reference sequence). The CDR3 is 15 residues long. V lost 1 base and J 5 bases, leaving 18 bases between the germline ends. CDR3 coding DNA: TGCAGTGCTAGAGCAACAGACAGGGGAGGGAACGAGCAGTACTTC. Translation: CSARATDRGGNEQYF.

This clonotype has ten or more counts. This sequence joins TRBV7-2 and TRBJ2-5, with 9 bases fitting TRBD2. J was trimmed by 5 bases and V by 6 bases; bases with no gene match: 22. The CDR3 extends over 19 amino acids. CDR1 SGHTA and CDR2 FQGNSA come from the germline V gene. CDR3 sequence reads: CASSLLAYPAGGLEETQYF. The CDR3 bases are TGTGCCAGCAGTCTACTTGCATATCCAGCGGGAGGACTAGAGGAGACCCAGTACTTC.

This clonotype has ten or more counts. V is TRBV2 and J is TRBJ2-1; 9 bases are shared with TRBD1. CDR3 size: 13 residues. Germline values: CDR1 SNHLY, CDR2 FYNNEI. The V gene end was trimmed by 5 bases and the J gene end by 7 bases; junction bases not matched to a gene: 3. CDR3 region: CASSQDRGNEQFF. As DNA, the CDR3 is TGTGCCAGCAGTCAGGACAGGGGAAATGAGCAGTTCTTC.

This clonotype occurred many times. The chain couples TRBV14 to TRBJ1-2; D not resolved. Germline loops: CDR1 SGHDN, CDR2 FVKESK. Trimming cost V 1 base and J 8 bases, with 14 bases left between them. This CDR3 has 14 amino acids. In nucleotides, the CDR3 is TGTGCCAGCAGCCAAGGATCTTGGACCGAGGGCTACACCTTC. It is translated as CASSQGSWTEGYTF.

This clonotype was seen at least ten times. The gene calls are TRBV6-2 or TRBV6-3 and TRBJ1-2, with a tentative D call TRBD1 (6 bases). Germline values: CDR1 MNHEY, CDR2 SVGEGT. The CDR3 sequence is 15 residues long. V was pared by 6 bases and J by 1 base, with 15 bases between. CDR3 bases: TGTGCCAGCAGCCGAGCCGACAGGTTTAACTATGGCTACACCTTC. Protein: CASSRADRFNYGYTF.

The rearrangement uses TRBV19 and TRBJ1-2, with 9 bases that match TRBD1. Trimming removed 6 bases from V and 0 bases from J; junction bases left unmatched: 11. The CDR3 loop spans 17 amino acids. Per the germline V gene, CDR1 is LNHDA and CDR2 is SQIVND (reference sequence). In nucleotides, the CDR3 is TGTGCCAGTAGCACGGGACAGGGAACGTACGCTAACTATGGCTACACCTTC. Residues: CASSTGQGTYANYGYTF. The full variable domain, completed using reference TRBV19 and TRBJ1-2, is DGGITQSPKYLFRKEGQNVTLSCEQNLNHDAMYWYRQDPGQGLRLIYYSQIVNDFQKGDIAEGYSVSREKKESFPLTVTSAQKNPTAFYLCASSTGQGTYANYGYTFGSGTRLTVV.

This clonotype was seen repeatedly, ten times or more. This chain links TRBV11-2 with TRBJ2-5; a weak D match, TRBD1 (6 bases). Germline assignment: CDR1 SGHAT and CDR2 FQNNGV. Trimming stripped 2 bases from V and 2 bases from J, with 18 bases between. CDR3 length: 17 residues. The CDR3 DNA follows: TGTGCCAGCAGCTTACTAAGGACAGACAATCTTCAAGAGACCCAGTACTTC. Translating it yields CASSLLRTDNLQETQYF.

This clonotype occurred many times. This chain links TRBV5-1 with TRBJ1-3; 7 positions agree with TRBD1. CDR1 is SGHRS, CDR2 YFSETQ, per germline. The CDR3 is 16 amino acids. J was trimmed by 0 bases and V by 5 bases; bases with no gene match: 8. CDR3 in amino acids: CASRRRTGFSGNTIYF. In DNA form, the CDR3 reads TGCGCCAGCAGGCGGAGGACAGGCTTCTCTGGAAACACCATATATTTT.